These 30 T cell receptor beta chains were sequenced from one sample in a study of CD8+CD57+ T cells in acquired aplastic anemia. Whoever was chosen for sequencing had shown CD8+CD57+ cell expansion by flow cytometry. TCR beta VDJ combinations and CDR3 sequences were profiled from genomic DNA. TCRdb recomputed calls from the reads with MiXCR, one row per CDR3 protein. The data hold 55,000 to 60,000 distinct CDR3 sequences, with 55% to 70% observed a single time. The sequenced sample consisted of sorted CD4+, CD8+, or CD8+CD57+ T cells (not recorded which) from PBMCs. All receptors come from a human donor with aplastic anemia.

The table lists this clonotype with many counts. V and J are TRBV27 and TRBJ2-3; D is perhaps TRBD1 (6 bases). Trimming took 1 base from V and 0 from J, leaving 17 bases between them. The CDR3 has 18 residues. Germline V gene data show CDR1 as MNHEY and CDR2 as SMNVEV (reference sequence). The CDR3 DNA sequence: TGTGCCAGCAGTTTATTAGGGACATCATTTACTAGCACAGATACGCAGTATTTT. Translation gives CASSLLGTSFTSTDTQYF.

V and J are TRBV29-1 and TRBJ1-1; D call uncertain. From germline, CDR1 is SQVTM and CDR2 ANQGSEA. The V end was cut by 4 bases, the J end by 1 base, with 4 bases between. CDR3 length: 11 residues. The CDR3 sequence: CSVGQNTEAFF. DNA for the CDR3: TGCAGCGTTGGACAGAACACTGAAGCTTTCTTT.

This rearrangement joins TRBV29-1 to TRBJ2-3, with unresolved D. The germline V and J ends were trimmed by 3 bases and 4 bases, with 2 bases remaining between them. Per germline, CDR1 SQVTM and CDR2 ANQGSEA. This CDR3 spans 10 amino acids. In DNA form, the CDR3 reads TGCAGCGTTGAGGCAGATACGCAGTATTTT. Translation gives CSVEADTQYF.

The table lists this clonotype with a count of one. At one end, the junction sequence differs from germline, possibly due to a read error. CDR3 protein: CASSLIPF. The CDR3 DNA is TGTGCCAGCAGCTTAATTCCTTTT. The chain combines TRBV7-2 with TRBJ1-1; D is unresolved. CDR1 is SGHTA and CDR2 is FQGNSA in the germline V gene. CDR3 length: 8 residues.

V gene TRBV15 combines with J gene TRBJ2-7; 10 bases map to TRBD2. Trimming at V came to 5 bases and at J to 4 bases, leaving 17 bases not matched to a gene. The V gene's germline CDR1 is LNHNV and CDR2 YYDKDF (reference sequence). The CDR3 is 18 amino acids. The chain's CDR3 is CATSARASGGATGYEQYF. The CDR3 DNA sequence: TGTGCCACCAGCGCCAGGGCGAGCGGGGGGGCCACGGGATACGAGCAGTACTTC.

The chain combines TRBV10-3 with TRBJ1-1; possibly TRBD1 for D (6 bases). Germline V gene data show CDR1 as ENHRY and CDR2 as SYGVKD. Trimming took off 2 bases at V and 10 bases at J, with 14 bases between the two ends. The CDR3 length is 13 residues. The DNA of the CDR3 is TGTGCCATCAGTGAGGGCGGGGGCAAAGGAGCTTTCTTT. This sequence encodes CAISEGGGKGAFF.

As DNA, the CDR3 is TGTGCCACCAGTGATTCTAAACAGGGTGGATCTCAGCCCCAGCATTTT. Amino acids: CATSDSKQGGSQPQHF. This sequence joins TRBV24-1 and TRBJ1-5, with D possibly being TRBD1 (6 bases). Germline V gives CDR1 KGHDR, CDR2 SFDVKD. V was trimmed by 2 bases and J by 6 bases, leaving 16 bases between them. CDR3 length equals 16 residues.

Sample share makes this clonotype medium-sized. The CDR3 DNA reads as TGCGCCAGCGCGTACGGACAGGGAGGCTCCTACGAGCAGTACTTC. The encoded protein is CASAYGQGGSYEQYF. V and J are TRBV10-2 and TRBJ2-7; TRBD1 aligns across 8 bases. Germline V CDR1 and CDR2: WSHSY, SAAADI. The CDR3 extends over 15 amino acids. The V gene end was trimmed by 8 bases and the J gene end by 0 bases; junction bases not matched to a gene: 9.

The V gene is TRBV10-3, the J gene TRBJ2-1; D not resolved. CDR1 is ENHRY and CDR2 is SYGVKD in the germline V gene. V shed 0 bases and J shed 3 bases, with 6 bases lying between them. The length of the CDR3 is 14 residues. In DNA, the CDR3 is TGTGCCATCAGTGAGTCGACCGGCTACAATGAGCAGTTCTTC. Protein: CAISESTGYNEQFF.

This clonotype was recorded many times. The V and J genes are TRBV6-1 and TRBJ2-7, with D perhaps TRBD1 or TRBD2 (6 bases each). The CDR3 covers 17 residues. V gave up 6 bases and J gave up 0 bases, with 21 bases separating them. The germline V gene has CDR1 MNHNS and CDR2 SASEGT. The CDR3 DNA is TGTGCCAGCAGCACTCGCTCTTGGGGGGCGAGCTCCTACGAGCAGTACTTC. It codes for CASSTRSWGASSYEQYF.

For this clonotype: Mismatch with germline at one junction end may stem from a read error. The CDR3 region has the DNA TGTGCCAGAAGTGAAATGTGGGTCAGAGGGAAACACAATGAGCAGTTCTTC. It is translated as CARSEMWVRGKHNEQFF. This rearrangement joins TRBV6-1 to TRBJ2-1, with D possibly matching TRBD2 (5 bases). The germline V gene encodes CDR1 MNHNS and CDR2 SASEGT. The CDR3 is 17 amino acids.

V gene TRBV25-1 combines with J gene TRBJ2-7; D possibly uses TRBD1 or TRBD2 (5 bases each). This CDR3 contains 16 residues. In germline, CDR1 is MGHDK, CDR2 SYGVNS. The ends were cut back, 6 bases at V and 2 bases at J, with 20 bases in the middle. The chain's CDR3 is CASSVDAGAATYEQYF. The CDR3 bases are TGTGCCAGCAGCGTAGACGCCGGGGCCGCAACCTACGAGCAGTACTTC.

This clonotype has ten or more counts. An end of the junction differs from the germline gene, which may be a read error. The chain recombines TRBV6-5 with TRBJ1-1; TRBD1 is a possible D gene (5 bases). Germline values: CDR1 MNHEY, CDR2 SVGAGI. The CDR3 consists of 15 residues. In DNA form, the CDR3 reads TGTGCCAGCAGTTACTCGCCAGGGTTGAAGACTGAAGCTTTCTTT. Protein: CASSYSPGLKTEAFF.

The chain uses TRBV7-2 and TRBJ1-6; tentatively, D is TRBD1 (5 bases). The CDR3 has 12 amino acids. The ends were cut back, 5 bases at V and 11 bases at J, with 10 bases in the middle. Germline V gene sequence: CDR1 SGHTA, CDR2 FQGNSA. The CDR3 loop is CASSPTGPPLHF. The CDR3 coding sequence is TGTGCCAGCAGCCCCACAGGACCACCCCTCCACTTT.

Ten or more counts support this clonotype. This CDR3 reads CASSPSGDTGELFF. In DNA form, the CDR3 reads TGTGCCAGCAGTCCTAGCGGGGACACCGGGGAGCTGTTTTTT. The chain employs TRBV6-4 and TRBJ2-2, with 9 bases aligning to TRBD2. The CDR3 spans 14 residues. The junction had 1 base not matched to a gene; V was cut back by 5 bases and J by 3 bases. Looked up from germline, CDR1 is MRHNA and CDR2 is SNTAGT.

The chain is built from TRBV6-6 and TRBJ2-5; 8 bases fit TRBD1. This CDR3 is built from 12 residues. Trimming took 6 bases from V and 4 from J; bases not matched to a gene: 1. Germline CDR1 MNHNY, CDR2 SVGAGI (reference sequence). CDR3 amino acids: CASRTGAETQYF. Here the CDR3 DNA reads TGTGCCAGCAGGACAGGGGCAGAGACCCAGTACTTC.

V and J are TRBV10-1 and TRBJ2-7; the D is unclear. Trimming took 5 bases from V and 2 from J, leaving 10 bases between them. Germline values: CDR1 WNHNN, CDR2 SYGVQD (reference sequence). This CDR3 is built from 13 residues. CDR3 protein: CASSKTDTYEQYF. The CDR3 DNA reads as TGCGCCAGCAGTAAAACAGATACCTACGAGCAGTACTTC.

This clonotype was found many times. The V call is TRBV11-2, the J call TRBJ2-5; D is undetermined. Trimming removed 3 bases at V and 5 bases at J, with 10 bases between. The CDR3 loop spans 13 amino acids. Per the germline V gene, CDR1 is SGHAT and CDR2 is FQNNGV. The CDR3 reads CASSLASWETQYF. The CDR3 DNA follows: TGTGCCAGCAGCTTGGCCTCATGGGAGACCCAGTACTTC.

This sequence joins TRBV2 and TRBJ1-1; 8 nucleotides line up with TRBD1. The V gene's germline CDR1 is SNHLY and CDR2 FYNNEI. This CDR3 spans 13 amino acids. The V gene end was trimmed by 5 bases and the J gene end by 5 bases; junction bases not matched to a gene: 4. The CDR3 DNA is TGTGCCAGCAGTCGGACAGGGTGGACTGAAGCTTTCTTT. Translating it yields CASSRTGWTEAFF.

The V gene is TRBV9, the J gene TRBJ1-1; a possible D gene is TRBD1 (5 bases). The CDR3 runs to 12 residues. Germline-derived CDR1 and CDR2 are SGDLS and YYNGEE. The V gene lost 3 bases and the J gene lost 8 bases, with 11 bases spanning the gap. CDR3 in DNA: TGTGCCAGCAGCGAACGGACAAACGAAGCTTTCTTT. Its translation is CASSERTNEAFF.

The CDR3 loop is CASTGWEGQPQHF. CDR3 sequence (DNA): TGTGCCAGCACGGGATGGGAAGGGCAGCCCCAGCATTTT. The chain recombines TRBV2 with TRBJ1-5; D gene uncertain. Trimming stripped 7 bases from V and 7 bases from J, with 14 bases between. The germline CDR1 and CDR2 sequences are SNHLY and FYNNEI. The CDR3 covers 13 residues.

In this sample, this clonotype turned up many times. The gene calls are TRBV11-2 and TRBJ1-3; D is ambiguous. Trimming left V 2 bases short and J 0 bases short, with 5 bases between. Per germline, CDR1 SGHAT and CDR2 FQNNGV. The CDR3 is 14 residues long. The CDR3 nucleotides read TGTGCCAGCAGCTTACAGACCTCTGGAAACACCATATATTTT. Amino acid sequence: CASSLQTSGNTIYF.

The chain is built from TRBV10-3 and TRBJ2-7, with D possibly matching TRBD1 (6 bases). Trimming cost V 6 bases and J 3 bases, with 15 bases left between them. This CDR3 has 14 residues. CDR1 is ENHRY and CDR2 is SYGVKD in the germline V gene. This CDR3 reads CAIRPQGTGYEQYF. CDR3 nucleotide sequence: TGTGCCATCAGACCACAGGGAACTGGCTACGAGCAGTACTTC.

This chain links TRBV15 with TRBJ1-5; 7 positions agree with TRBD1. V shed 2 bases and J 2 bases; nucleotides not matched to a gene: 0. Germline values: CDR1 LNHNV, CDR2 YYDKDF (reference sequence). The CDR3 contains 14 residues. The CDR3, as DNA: TGTGCCACCAGCAGAACAGGGGGCAATCAGCCCCAGCATTTT. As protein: CATSRTGGNQPQHF.

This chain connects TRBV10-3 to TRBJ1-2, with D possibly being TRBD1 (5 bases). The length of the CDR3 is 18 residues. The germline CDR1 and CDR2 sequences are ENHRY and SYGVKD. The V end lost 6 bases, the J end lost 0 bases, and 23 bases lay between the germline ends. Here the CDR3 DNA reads TGTGCCATCAGGGAAGACCAGGGATCCACCGACCCTAACTATGGCTACACCTTC. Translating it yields CAIREDQGSTDPNYGYTF.

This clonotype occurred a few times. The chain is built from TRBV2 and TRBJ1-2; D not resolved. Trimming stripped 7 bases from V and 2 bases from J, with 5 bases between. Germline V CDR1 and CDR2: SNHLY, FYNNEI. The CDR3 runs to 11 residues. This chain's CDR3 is CASMGNYGYTF. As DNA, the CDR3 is TGTGCCAGCATGGGGAACTATGGCTACACCTTC.

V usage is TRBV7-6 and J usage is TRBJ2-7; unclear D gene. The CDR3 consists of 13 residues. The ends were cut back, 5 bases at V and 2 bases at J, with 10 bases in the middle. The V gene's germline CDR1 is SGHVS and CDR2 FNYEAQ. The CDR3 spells CASSPQETYEQYF. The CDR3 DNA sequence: TGTGCCAGCAGCCCGCAGGAGACCTACGAGCAGTACTTC. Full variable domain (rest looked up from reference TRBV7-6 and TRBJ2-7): GAGVSQSPRYKVTKRGQDVALRCDPISGHVSLYWYRQALGQGPEFLTYFNYEAQQDKSGLPNDRFSAERPEGSISTLTIQRTEQRDSAMYRCASSPQETYEQYFGPGTRLTVT.

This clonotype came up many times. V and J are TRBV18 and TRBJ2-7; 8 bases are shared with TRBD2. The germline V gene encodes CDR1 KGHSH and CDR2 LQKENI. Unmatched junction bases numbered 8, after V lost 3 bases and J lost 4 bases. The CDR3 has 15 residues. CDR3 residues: CASSPERGLHYEQYV. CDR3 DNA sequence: TGTGCCAGCTCACCGGAGCGGGGGCTTCATTACGAGCAGTACGTC.

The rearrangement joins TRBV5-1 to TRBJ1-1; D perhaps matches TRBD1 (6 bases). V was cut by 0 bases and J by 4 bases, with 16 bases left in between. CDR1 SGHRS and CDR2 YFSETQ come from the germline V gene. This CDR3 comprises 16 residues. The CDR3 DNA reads TGCGCCAGCAGCTTGGGGGGCAGGGGCAAGGCCACTGAAGCTTTCTTT. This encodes CASSLGGRGKATEAFF. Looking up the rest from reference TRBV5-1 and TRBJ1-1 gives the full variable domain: KAGVTQTPRYLIKTRGQQVTLSCSPISGHRSVSWYQQTPGQGLQFLFEYFSETQRNKGNFPGRFSGRQFSNSRSEMNVSTLELGDSALYLCASSLGGRGKATEAFFGQGTRLTVV.

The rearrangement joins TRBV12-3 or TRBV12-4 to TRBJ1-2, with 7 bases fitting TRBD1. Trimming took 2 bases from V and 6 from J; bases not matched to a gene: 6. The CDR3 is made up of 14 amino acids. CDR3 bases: TGTGCCAGCAGTTTAAGAGGGGGCGTTGATGGCTACACCTTC. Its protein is CASSLRGGVDGYTF.